The 24 T cell receptor beta chains below all came from one sample that was sequenced in a study of blood T cell repertoires in COVID-19. The method was immunoSEQ multiplex PCR; TCRdb's version includes in-frame clones alone and lacks a portion of them. The data show around 190,000 clones, 86% seen once. Sequenced input: peripheral blood. The receptors come from a man aged 50 to 59 with active or convalescent COVID-19.

The chain is built from TRBV2 and TRBJ2-7; TRBD1 agrees at 12 bases. The ends lost 7 bases at V and 5 bases at J; junction bases unmatched: 6. CDR1 SNHLY and CDR2 FYNNEI come from the germline V gene. The CDR3 has 14 residues. The CDR3 reads CASTLGQGAHEQYF. CDR3 DNA sequence: TGTGCCAGCACGTTGGGACAGGGGGCTCACGAGCAGTACTTC.

This rearrangement joins TRBV3-1 (or the pseudogene TRBV3-2) to TRBJ2-1; D gene unclear. Germline CDR1 and CDR2: LGHDT and YNNKEL (reference sequence). V was shortened by 4 bases and J by 3 bases, with 13 bases between the two germline ends. CDR3 length: 15 amino acids. The CDR3 reads CASSPLGVNYNEQFF. The CDR3 DNA reads TGTGCCAGCAGCCCCCTAGGTGTTAACTACAATGAGCAGTTCTTC.

As to this clone: The same CDR3 also results from other DNA sequences found in this sample. The chain joins TRBV6-2 or TRBV6-3 to TRBJ2-7, with unresolved D. Germline V gene sequence: CDR1 MNHEY, CDR2 SVGEGT. The CDR3 loop spans 12 amino acids. Trimming cost V 4 bases and J 4 bases, with 8 bases left between them. The CDR3 DNA reads TGTGCCAGCAGTTCCTCATCATACGAGCAGTACTTC. Amino acid sequence: CASSSSSYEQYF.

The V gene is TRBV7-3, the J gene TRBJ2-1, with 9 positions matching TRBD2. V gave up 2 bases and J gave up 4 bases; unmatched junction bases: 6. CDR3 length: 16 residues. Per germline, CDR1 SGHTA and CDR2 FQGTGA. This CDR3 is CASSLASGDNYNEQFF. The CDR3 nucleotides read TGTGCCAGCAGCTTAGCTAGCGGGGACAATTACAATGAGCAGTTCTTC.

In the case of this clone: A junction end diverges from the germline sequence, so it may reflect a read error. The rearrangement joins TRBV7-2 to TRBJ2-7; TRBD2 aligns across 12 bases. Germline V gene sequence: CDR1 SGHTA, CDR2 FQGNSA. CDR3 length: 15 amino acids. The CDR3 region has the DNA TGTGCCAGCAGCTCCGCTAGCGGGGGGGGATACGGGCAGTACTTC. It codes for CASSSASGGGYGQYF. The full variable domain, completed using reference TRBV7-2 and TRBJ2-7, is GAGVSQSPSNKVTEKGKDVELRCDPISGHTALYWYRQSLGQGLEFLIYFQGNSAPDKSGLPSDRFSAERTGGSVSTLTIQRTQQEDSAVYLCASSSASGGGYGQYFGPGTRLTVT.

This CDR3 is CASSEGQRGEKLFF. CDR3 nucleotides: TGTGCCAGCAGTGAGGGACAGAGGGGAGAAAAACTGTTTTTT. The chain uses TRBV2 and TRBJ1-4, with 7 positions matching TRBD1. Germline V gene data show CDR1 as SNHLY and CDR2 as FYNNEI. The CDR3 covers 14 residues. The V segment lost 3 bases and the J segment 8 bases; nucleotides outside the gene matches: 6.

V usage is TRBV5-1 and J usage is TRBJ2-5; 9 bases agree with TRBD1. V lost 4 bases to trimming and J lost 1 base; unmatched junction nucleotides: 5. This CDR3 comprises 15 residues. Germline V lookup: CDR1 SGHRS, CDR2 YFSETQ. CDR3 loop: CASSPQGAPQETQYF. The CDR3 region has the DNA TGCGCCAGCAGCCCACAGGGGGCGCCCCAAGAGACCCAGTACTTC.

V and J are TRBV13 and TRBJ2-1, with D possibly TRBD1 on 5 matching bases. This CDR3 spans 16 amino acids. Trimming took off 5 bases at V and 2 bases at J, with 16 bases between the two ends. CDR1 PRHDT and CDR2 FYEKMQ come from the germline V gene (reference sequence). The CDR3 bases are TGTGCCAGCAGCCCGCCAGGGTATTCTCCCTACAATGAGCAGTTCTTC. As protein: CASSPPGYSPYNEQFF.

V is TRBV7-9 and J is TRBJ2-2, with D hard to call. Trimming removed 1 base at V and 0 bases at J, with 9 bases between. The CDR3 has 16 amino acids. CDR1 and CDR2 from the germline V gene are SEHNR and FQNEAQ (reference sequence). CDR3 bases: TGTGCCAGCAGCTTAGGTACGGGTGCGAACACCGGGGAGCTGTTTTTT. Translation gives CASSLGTGANTGELFF.

This sequence joins TRBV7-2 and TRBJ1-2; D call uncertain. Trimming cost V 4 bases and J 0 bases, with 9 bases left between them. Looked up from germline, CDR1 is SGHTA and CDR2 is FQGNSA. The CDR3 has 14 residues. The CDR3 nucleotides read TGTGCCAGCAGCTCACAGAATACTAACTATGGCTACACCTTC. Amino acid sequence: CASSSQNTNYGYTF. Drawing the rest from reference TRBV7-2 and TRBJ1-2, the complete variable domain is GAGVSQSPSNKVTEKGKDVELRCDPISGHTALYWYRQSLGQGLEFLIYFQGNSAPDKSGLPSDRFSAERTGGSVSTLTIQRTQQEDSAVYLCASSSQNTNYGYTFGSGTRLTVV.

V is TRBV4-1 and J is TRBJ1-3; D remains ambiguous. Trimming took off 1 base at V and 4 bases at J, with 8 bases between the two ends. The CDR3 has 14 residues. Per the germline V gene, CDR1 is MGHRA and CDR2 is YSYEKL. The CDR3 spells CASSQAEQGNTIYF. In DNA, the CDR3 is TGCGCCAGCAGCCAAGCGGAACAGGGAAACACCATATATTTT.

The J gene is TRBJ1-5, the V gene TRBV14; D remains unclear. This CDR3 is built from 13 residues. Germline CDR1 is SGHDN and CDR2 is FVKESK. V lost 1 base, J lost 6 bases, and 7 bases lay in between. The CDR3 region has the DNA TGTGCCAGCAGCCAAGGGAGCTCTCAGCCCCAGCATTTT. Protein: CASSQGSSQPQHF.

The chain recombines TRBV7-9 with TRBJ1-3; 10 bases agree with TRBD1. The germline V gene has CDR1 SEHNR and CDR2 FQNEAQ (reference sequence). The CDR3 has 15 residues. V lost 5 bases to trimming and J lost 4 bases; unmatched junction nucleotides: 5. The DNA for the CDR3 is TGTGCCAGCAGCCGACAGGGGGCTGCGGGAAACACCATATATTTT. Translation gives CASSRQGAAGNTIYF.

This chain uses TRBV2 with TRBJ1-2, with 10 bases lining up with TRBD1. Unmatched junction bases numbered 6, after V lost 7 bases and J lost 7 bases. The CDR3 totals 13 residues. Looked up from germline, CDR1 is SNHLY and CDR2 is FYNNEI. CDR3 coding DNA: TGTGCCAGCAACCCGGGACAGGGGAGTGGCTACACCTTC. Protein: CASNPGQGSGYTF.

This chain connects TRBV19 to TRBJ1-5, with unresolved D. Per the germline V gene, CDR1 is LNHDA and CDR2 is SQIVND (reference sequence). With 5 bases removed from V and 5 bases from J, the gap between germline ends came to 10 bases. The CDR3 sequence is 13 residues long. DNA for the CDR3: TGTGCCAGTAGTTTGCTGAGGGATCAGCCCCAGCATTTT. Its translation is CASSLLRDQPQHF. Full variable domain (missing parts from reference TRBV19 and TRBJ1-5): DGGITQSPKYLFRKEGQNVTLSCEQNLNHDAMYWYRQDPGQGLRLIYYSQIVNDFQKGDIAEGYSVSREKKESFPLTVTSAQKNPTAFYLCASSLLRDQPQHFGDGTRLSIL.

The chain recombines TRBV5-1 with TRBJ2-2; TRBD2 agrees at 8 bases. The CDR3 has 19 residues. The germline gives CDR1 SGHRS, CDR2 YFSETQ. J lost 4 bases, V lost 0 bases, and 14 bases had no gene match. The CDR3 nucleotides are TGCGCCAGCAGCTTGGCGGCTAGCGGGCGAAATCGGGGCACCGGGGAGCTGTTTTTT. This codes for CASSLAASGRNRGTGELFF.

This chain connects TRBV6-6 to TRBJ2-5, with 9 bases matching TRBD1. V lost 6 bases, J lost 4 bases, and 6 bases stayed unmatched. In germline, CDR1 is MNHNY, CDR2 SVGAGI (reference sequence). The CDR3 is 14 residues long. In DNA, the CDR3 is TGTGCCAGCAGAGATACAGGGGGCGGAGAGACCCAGTACTTC. Its protein is CASRDTGGGETQYF.

The V gene is TRBV4-3, the J gene TRBJ2-7; possibly TRBD1 for D (5 bases). The CDR3 consists of 17 residues. Trimming removed 0 bases from V and 3 bases from J, with 18 bases in between. Germline assignment: CDR1 LGHNA and CDR2 YSLEER. Here the CDR3 DNA reads TGCGCCAGCAGCCAAGATCTTGGGGCAGTCTTTCGCTACGAGCAGTACTTC. Translating it yields CASSQDLGAVFRYEQYF.

The V call is TRBV11-2, the J call TRBJ2-5, with TRBD2 matching over 16 bases. With V trimmed by 1 base and J by 4 bases, 6 bases remained unmatched. Germline CDR1 and CDR2: SGHAT and FQNNGV. The length of the CDR3 is 18 residues. The CDR3 DNA sequence: TGTGCCAGCAGCTTAGGAGGGACTAGCGGGGGGGCCACAGAGACCCAGTACTTC. This translates into CASSLGGTSGGATETQYF.

The chain combines TRBV28 with TRBJ1-1; 7 bases agree with TRBD1. Per germline, CDR1 MDHEN and CDR2 SYDVKM. The CDR3 length is 14 residues. With 8 bases clipped from V and 1 base from J, the junction kept 7 bases outside the gene matches. The CDR3 region is CASVGAGGNTEAFF. CDR3 nucleotide sequence: TGTGCCAGCGTAGGGGCAGGGGGGAACACTGAAGCTTTCTTT. Looking up the rest from reference TRBV28 and TRBJ1-1 gives the full variable domain: DVKVTQSSRYLVKRTGEKVFLECVQDMDHENMFWYRQDPGLGLRLIYFSYDVKMKEKGDIPEGYSVSREKKERFSLILESASTNQTSMYLCASVGAGGNTEAFFGQGTRLTVV.

The sample holds one count of this clone. This sequence joins TRBV6-4 and TRBJ2-1; no reliable D call. Deletions cut 2 bases from V and 5 bases from J, with 7 bases between. There are 13 residues in the CDR3. Germline assignment: CDR1 MRHNA and CDR2 SNTAGT. CDR3 sequence: CASSDLDHNEQFF. CDR3 DNA: TGTGCCAGCAGTGACCTAGACCACAATGAGCAGTTCTTC.

This clone has just one count. The chain has TRBV7-9 and TRBJ1-1; unclear D gene. The CDR3 is 14 residues long. The ends were cut back, 2 bases at V and 1 base at J, with 8 bases in the middle. Germline V gives CDR1 SEHNR, CDR2 FQNEAQ (reference sequence). CDR3 bases: TGTGCCAGCAGCTTAACAACAGCGAACACTGAAGCTTTCTTT. Translating it yields CASSLTTANTEAFF.

The chain combines TRBV20-1 with TRBJ2-3; 7 nucleotides agree with TRBD1. Germline V gene sequence: CDR1 DFQATT, CDR2 SNEGSKA (reference sequence). Trimming cost V 3 bases and J 1 base; bases outside gene matches: 10. CDR3 length: 16 residues. The chain's CDR3 is CSASAHRGRGTDTQYF. The CDR3 region has the DNA TGCAGTGCTAGTGCTCACAGGGGTAGGGGCACAGATACGCAGTATTTT.

A single count supports this clone. A much larger clone differs by one base, so this may be a read error. V and J are TRBV11-2 and TRBJ1-1, with D perhaps TRBD1 (5 bases). V was trimmed by 5 bases and J by 0 bases, leaving 7 bases between them. CDR1 is SGHAT, CDR2 FQNNGV, per germline. The CDR3 consists of 13 residues. The CDR3 DNA sequence: TGTGCCAGCAGCCAGGGTGTGAACACTGAAGCTTTCTTT. This translates into CASSQGVNTEAFF.